This T cell receptor (beta chain) is from a study of human T cells and chemical hapten exposure. Turning to the study itself: Patients were mainly female, each with alopecia areata, totalis or universalis.

Unique molecular identifiers were linked by the library to individual cDNA molecules. Per the study methods: Samples held a median of around 100,000 TCRs, range roughly 20,000–690,600. TCRdb itself ran the RACE reads through MiXCR, one entry per CDR3 protein. In this record, the V and J calls reflect TCRdb's handling and not the investigators' own analysis. The table records roughly 360,000 distinct CDR3 sequences, nearly 5% of them present only once. The sample's time point: patch test 1, 2 weeks after DPC sensitization. Treatment indicated: therapeutic diphenylcyclopropenone sensitization with weekly scalp DPC. The germline CDR1 and CDR2 sequences are LNHDA and SQIVND (reference sequence). J was trimmed by 1 base and V by 4 bases; bases with no gene match: 3. The CDR3 runs to 16 residues.

Sequenced material: whole blood, taken in connection with sensitization to the hapten diphenylcyclopropenone (DPC). The sequence derives from a woman aged 50 to 60 with alopecia areata. Some clones in this sample may be carry-over from other donors' samples. The chain combines TRBV19 with TRBJ1-5; 11 bases line up with TRBD1. In nucleotides, the CDR3 is TGTGCCAGTAGTACTTGGACAGGGGGCAGCAATCAGCCCCAGCATTTT. Encoded protein: CASSTWTGGSNQPQHF.